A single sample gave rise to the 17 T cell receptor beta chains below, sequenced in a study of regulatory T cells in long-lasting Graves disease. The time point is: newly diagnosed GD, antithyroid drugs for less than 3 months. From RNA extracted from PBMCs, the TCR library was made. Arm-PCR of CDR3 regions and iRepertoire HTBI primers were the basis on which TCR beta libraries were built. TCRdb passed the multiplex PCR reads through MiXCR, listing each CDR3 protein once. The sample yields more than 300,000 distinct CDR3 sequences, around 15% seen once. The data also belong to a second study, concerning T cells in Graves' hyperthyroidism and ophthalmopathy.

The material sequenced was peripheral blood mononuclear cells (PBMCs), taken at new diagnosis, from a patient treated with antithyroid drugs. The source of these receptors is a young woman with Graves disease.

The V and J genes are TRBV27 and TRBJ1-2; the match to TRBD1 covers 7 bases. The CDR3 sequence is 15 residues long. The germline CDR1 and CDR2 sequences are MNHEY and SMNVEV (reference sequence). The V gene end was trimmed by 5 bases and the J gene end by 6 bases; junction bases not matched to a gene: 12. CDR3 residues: CASSDQTGLRNGYTF. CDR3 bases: TGTGCCAGCAGTGACCAGACAGGGCTTAGGAATGGCTACACCTTC.

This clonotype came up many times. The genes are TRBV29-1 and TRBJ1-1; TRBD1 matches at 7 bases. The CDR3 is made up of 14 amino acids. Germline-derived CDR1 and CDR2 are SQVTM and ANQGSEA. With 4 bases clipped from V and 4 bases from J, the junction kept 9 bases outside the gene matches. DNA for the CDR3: TGCAGCGTTGTGGGACAGATCTTTGGCACTGAAGCTTTCTTT. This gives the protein CSVVGQIFGTEAFF.

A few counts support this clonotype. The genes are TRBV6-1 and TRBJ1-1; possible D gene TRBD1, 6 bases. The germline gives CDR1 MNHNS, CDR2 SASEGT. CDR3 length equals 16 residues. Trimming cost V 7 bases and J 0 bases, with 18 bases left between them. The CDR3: CASTARGALMNTEAFF. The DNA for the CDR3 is TGTGCCAGCACTGCCCGGGGGGCCCTCATGAACACTGAAGCTTTCTTT.

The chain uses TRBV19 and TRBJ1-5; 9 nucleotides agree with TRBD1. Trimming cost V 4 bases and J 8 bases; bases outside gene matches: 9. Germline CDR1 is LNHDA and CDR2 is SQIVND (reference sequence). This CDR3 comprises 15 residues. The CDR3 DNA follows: TGTGCCAGTAGTACCATAACAGGGGGCGCGGAGCCCCAGCATTTT. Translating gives CASSTITGGAEPQHF.

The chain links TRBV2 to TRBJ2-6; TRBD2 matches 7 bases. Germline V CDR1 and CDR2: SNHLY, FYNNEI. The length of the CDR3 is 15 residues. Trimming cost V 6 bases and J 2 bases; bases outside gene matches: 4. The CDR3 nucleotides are TGTGCCAGCAGGATAGCGGGTACTGGGGCCAACGTCCTGACTTTC. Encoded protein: CASRIAGTGANVLTF.

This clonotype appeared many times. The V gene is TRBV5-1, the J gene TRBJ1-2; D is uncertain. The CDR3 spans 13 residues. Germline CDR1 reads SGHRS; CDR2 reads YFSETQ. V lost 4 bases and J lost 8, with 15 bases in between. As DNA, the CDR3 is TGCGCCAGCAGCCCCGGGAGGGAGCAAGGCTACACCTTC. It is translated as CASSPGREQGYTF.

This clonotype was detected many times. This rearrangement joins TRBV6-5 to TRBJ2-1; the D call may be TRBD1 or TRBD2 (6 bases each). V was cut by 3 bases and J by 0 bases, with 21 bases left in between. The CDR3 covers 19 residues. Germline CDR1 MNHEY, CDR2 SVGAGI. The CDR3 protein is CASSYRRGASASSYNEQFF. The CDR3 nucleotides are TGTGCCAGCAGTTATCGAAGGGGGGCTAGCGCCAGCTCCTACAATGAGCAGTTCTTC.

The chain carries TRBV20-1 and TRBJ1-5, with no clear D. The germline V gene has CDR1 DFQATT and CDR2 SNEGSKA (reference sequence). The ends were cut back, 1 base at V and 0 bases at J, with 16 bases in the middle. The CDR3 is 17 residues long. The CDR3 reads CSARAGGPLFSNQPQHF. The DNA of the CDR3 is TGCAGTGCTAGAGCAGGTGGACCGTTATTTAGCAATCAGCCCCAGCATTTT.

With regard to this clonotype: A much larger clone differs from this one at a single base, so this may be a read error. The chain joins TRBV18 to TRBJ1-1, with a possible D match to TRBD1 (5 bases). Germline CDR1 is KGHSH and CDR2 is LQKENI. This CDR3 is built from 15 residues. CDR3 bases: TGTGCCAGCTCCCCGCGGGGGATTATGAACACTGAAGCTCTCTTT. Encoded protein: CASSPRGIMNTEALF.

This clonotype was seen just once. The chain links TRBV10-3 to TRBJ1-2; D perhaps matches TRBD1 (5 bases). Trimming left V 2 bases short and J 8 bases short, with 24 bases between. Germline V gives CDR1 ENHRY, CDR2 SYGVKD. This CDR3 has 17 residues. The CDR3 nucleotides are TGTGCCATCAGTGAGCTCTCGGGGGGAACTGGTAGCAGCGGCTACACCTTC. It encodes CAISELSGGTGSSGYTF.

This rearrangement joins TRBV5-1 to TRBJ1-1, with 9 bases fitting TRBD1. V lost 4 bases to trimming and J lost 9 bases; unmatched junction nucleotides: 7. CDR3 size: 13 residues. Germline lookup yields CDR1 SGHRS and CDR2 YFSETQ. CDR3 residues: CASSPLDRGKAFF. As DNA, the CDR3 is TGCGCCAGCAGCCCCTTGGACAGGGGAAAAGCTTTCTTT.

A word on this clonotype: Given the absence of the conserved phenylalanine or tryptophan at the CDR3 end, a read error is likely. The DNA of the CDR3 is TGCAGTGCTAGAGATTCGGGGGGGGCCCTTCGGGAGCAGTACTCC. This encodes CSARDSGGALREQYS. The chain carries TRBV20-1 and TRBJ2-7; 8 bases line up with TRBD2. The ends lost 0 bases at V and 7 bases at J; junction bases unmatched: 11. The CDR3 has 15 amino acids. The germline V gene has CDR1 DFQATT and CDR2 SNEGSKA (reference sequence).

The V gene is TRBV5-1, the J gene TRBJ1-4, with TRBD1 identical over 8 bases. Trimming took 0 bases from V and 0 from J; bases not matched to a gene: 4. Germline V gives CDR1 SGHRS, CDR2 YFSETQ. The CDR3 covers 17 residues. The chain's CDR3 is CASSLGGQVATNEKLFF. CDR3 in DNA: TGCGCCAGCAGCTTGGGGGGACAGGTTGCAACTAATGAAAAACTGTTTTTT.

CDR3 coding DNA: TGCGCCAGCAGCAGCCAAGGTTCACCCCCCTTCCATGAGCAGTTCTTC. As protein: CASSSQGSPPFHEQFF. The V call is TRBV5-1, the J call TRBJ2-1; no clear D. From germline, CDR1 is SGHRS and CDR2 YFSETQ. Trimming removed 4 bases from V and 8 bases from J, with 22 bases in between. The CDR3 loop spans 16 amino acids.

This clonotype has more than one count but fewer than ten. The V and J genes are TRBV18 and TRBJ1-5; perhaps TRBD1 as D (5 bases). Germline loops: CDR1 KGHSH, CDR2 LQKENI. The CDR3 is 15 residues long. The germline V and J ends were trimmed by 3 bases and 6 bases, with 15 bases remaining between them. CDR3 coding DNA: TGTGCCAGCTCACCGCTGAGGGTGGGGGGTCAGCCCCAGCATTTT. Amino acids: CASSPLRVGGQPQHF.

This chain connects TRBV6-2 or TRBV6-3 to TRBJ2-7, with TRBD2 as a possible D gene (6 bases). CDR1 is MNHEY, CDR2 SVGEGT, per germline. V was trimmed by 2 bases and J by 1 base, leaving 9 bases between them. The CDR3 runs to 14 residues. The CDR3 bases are TGTGCCAGCAGTTACCAGGGAGGATCCTACGAGCAGTACTTC. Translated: CASSYQGGSYEQYF.

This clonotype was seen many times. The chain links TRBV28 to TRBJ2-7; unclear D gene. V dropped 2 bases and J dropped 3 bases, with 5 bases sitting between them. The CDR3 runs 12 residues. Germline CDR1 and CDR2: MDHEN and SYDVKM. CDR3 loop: CASSLVFYEQYF. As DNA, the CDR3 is TGTGCCAGCAGTTTAGTTTTCTACGAGCAGTACTTC.